This T cell receptor (beta chain) was captured in a study of graft-versus-host responses after intestinal transplantation. About the research overall: Isolated intestinal, liver-intestinal, or multivisceral transplants were what recipients had. Anti-thymocyte globulin induction, then tacrolimus and steroids for two to four years, went to all recipients.

A word on this clone: Its specificity is not known.

Study-level results: Those patients showing graft-donor T cell macrochimerism displayed high graft-versus-host to host-versus-graft clonal ratios in allografts. GvH clones occurred in recipient marrow; some first appeared in ileum or blood.

CDR3 length: 12 residues. Trimming took off 5 bases at V and 5 bases at J, with 9 bases between the two ends. Germline assignment: CDR1 SGHTA and CDR2 FQGNSA. Repertoires were generated with immunoSEQ multiplex PCR, while TCRdb's copy carries only in-frame clones and drops some. The table records 40,000 to 60,000 clones, around 85% of them present only once. The sample here was unstimulated CD4+ T cells sorted from spleen or lymph node cells, taken before transplant. The V and J genes are TRBV7-2 and TRBJ1-2; D perhaps matches TRBD1 (5 bases). The sequence derives from a human donor who was the organ donor for an intestinal transplant. CDR3 in DNA: TGTGCCAGCAGCCCCCGACAGTATGGCTACACCTTC. Translated: CASSPRQYGYTF.